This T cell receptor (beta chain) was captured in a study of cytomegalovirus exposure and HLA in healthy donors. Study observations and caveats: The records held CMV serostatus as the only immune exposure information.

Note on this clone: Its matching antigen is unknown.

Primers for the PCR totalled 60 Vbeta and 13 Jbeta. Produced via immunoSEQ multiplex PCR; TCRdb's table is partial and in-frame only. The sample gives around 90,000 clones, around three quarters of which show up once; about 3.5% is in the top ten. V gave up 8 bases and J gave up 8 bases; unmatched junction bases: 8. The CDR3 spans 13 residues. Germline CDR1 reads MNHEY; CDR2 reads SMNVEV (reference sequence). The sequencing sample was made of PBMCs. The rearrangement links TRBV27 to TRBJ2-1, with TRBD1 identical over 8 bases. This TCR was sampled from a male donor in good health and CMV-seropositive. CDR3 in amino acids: CASANGQGYEQFF. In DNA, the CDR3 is TGTGCCAGCGCAAATGGACAGGGCTATGAGCAGTTCTTC.